These T cell receptor beta chains were read from a single sample in a study of CD8+ T cells in alopecia areata. Clones were sequenced by immunoSEQ multiplex PCR, and TCRdb holds only the in-frame ones, with some missing. The sample gives about 210,000 clones, approximately 67% of which show up once; roughly 1.2% is in the top ten. The sequenced sample was CD4+ T cells sorted from blood, obtained at approximately week 42, from a patient treated with tofacitinib. The receptors were gathered from a human donor with alopecia areata. CDR3s include the opening cysteine and the closing phenylalanine or tryptophan. D genes are given only for firm matches. Clone size appears in some rows only: once, few, many, or a class for an expanded clone.

CDR3: CASSPQPISYNSPLHF; DNA: TGTGCCAGCAGCCCGCAGCCTATAAGCTATAATTCACCCCTCCACTTT; J: TRBJ1-6; V: TRBV14; size: few; D: NA
CDR3: CASSGQTGRRSSYNEQFF; DNA: TGCGCCAGCAGCGGACAAACGGGACGCCGGAGCTCCTACAATGAGCAGTTCTTC; J: TRBJ2-1; V: TRBV4-1; size: NA; D: NA
CDR3: CASSLPDGRKINQPQHF; DNA: TGTGCCAGCAGCTTACCGGACGGACGAAAGATCAATCAGCCCCAGCATTTT; J: TRBJ1-5; V: TRBV7-9; size: few; D: NA
CDR3: CASSALMNTEAFF; DNA: TGTGCCAGCAGCGCGCTCATGAACACTGAAGCTTTCTTT; J: TRBJ1-1; V: TRBV9; size: few; D: NA
CDR3: CSVEARGSGGPYEQYF; DNA: TGCAGCGTTGAGGCCAGAGGTAGCGGGGGACCCTACGAGCAGTACTTC; J: TRBJ2-7; V: TRBV29-1; size: once; D: TRBD2
CDR3: CASQPSGGRYEQYF; DNA: TGCGCCAGCCAGCCTAGCGGGGGACGCTACGAGCAGTACTTC; J: TRBJ2-7; V: TRBV5-1; size: few; D: TRBD2
CDR3: CASSLETANSPLHF; DNA: TGCGCCAGCAGCTTGGAAACAGCGAATTCACCCCTCCACTTT; J: TRBJ1-6; V: TRBV5-1; size: NA; D: NA
CDR3: CAWNRGNEKLFF; DNA: TGTGCCTGGAACAGGGGGAATGAAAAACTGTTTTTT; J: TRBJ1-4; V: TRBV30; size: NA; D: TRBD1
CDR3: CASTPTTISGYEQYF; DNA: TGTGCCAGCACTCCAACGACTATCAGCGGTTACGAGCAGTACTTC; J: TRBJ2-7; V: TRBV6-1; size: NA; D: NA
CDR3: CSVVSDGNEKLFF; DNA: TGCAGCGTTGTATCGGATGGTAATGAAAAACTGTTTTTT; J: TRBJ1-4; V: TRBV29-1; size: NA; D: NA
CDR3: CASSGTDRDNGYTF; DNA: TGTGCCAGCAGCGGAACTGACAGAGACAATGGCTACACCTTC; J: TRBJ1-2; V: TRBV5-6; size: NA; D: NA
CDR3: CASSEGMNTEAFF; DNA: TGTGCCAGCAGTGAAGGTATGAACACTGAAGCTTTCTTT; J: TRBJ1-1; V: TRBV6-4; size: NA; D: NA
CDR3: CASSPRQGANYGYTF; DNA: TGTGCCAGCAGCCCAAGACAGGGAGCTAACTATGGCTACACCTTC; J: TRBJ1-2; V: TRBV7-2; size: NA; D: TRBD1
CDR3: CASSEEYRGTLHF; DNA: TGTGCCAGCAGTGAAGAGTACAGGGGTACCCTCCACTTT; J: TRBJ1-6; V: TRBV2; size: NA; D: TRBD1
CDR3: CASSFRGESTDTQYF; DNA: TGCGCCAGCAGCTTCCGGGGGGAAAGCACAGATACGCAGTATTTT; J: TRBJ2-3; V: TRBV4-3; size: few; D: TRBD2
CDR3: CASSRTVNYGYTF; DNA: TGTGCCAGCAGCCGGACAGTTAACTATGGCTACACCTTC; J: TRBJ1-2; V: TRBV14; size: NA; D: NA
CDR3: CASSSVLGTYEQYF; DNA: TGCGCCAGCAGCTCGGTCTTAGGAACCTACGAGCAGTACTTC; J: TRBJ2-7; V: TRBV5-1; size: NA; D: NA
CDR3: CSVGLRGFNEKLFF; DNA: TGCAGCGTTGGGCTTAGGGGATTTAATGAAAAACTGTTTTTT; J: TRBJ1-4; V: TRBV29-1; size: NA; D: NA
CDR3: CASKARALNIEAFF; DNA: TGTGCCAGCAAAGCCCGCGCATTGAATATCGAAGCTTTCTTT; J: TRBJ1-1; V: TRBV7-2; size: NA; D: NA
CDR3: CSVGQGNYGYTF; DNA: TGCAGCGTTGGGCAGGGGAACTATGGCTACACCTTC; J: TRBJ1-2; V: TRBV29-1; size: NA; D: NA
CDR3: CASSLAPPRLGGNSPLHF; DNA: TGTGCCAGCAGCTTGGCCCCCCCCAGGTTGGGTGGAAATTCACCCCTCCACTTT; J: TRBJ1-6; V: TRBV5-4; size: few; D: NA
CDR3: CASSQLGTGEDYGYTF; DNA: TGTGCCAGCAGCCAACTCGGGACAGGGGAGGACTATGGCTACACCTTC; J: TRBJ1-2; V: TRBV25-1; size: NA; D: TRBD1
CDR3: CASSPGQGALPGYTF; DNA: TGTGCCAGCAGCCCTGGACAGGGGGCGCTTCCTGGCTACACCTTC; J: TRBJ1-2; V: TRBV7-3; size: NA; D: TRBD1
CDR3: CASSLGNTGELFF; DNA: TGCGCCAGCAGCTTGGGGAACACCGGGGAGCTGTTTTTT; J: TRBJ2-2; V: TRBV5-1; size: NA; D: NA
CDR3: CASNGGLSYGYTF; DNA: TGTGCCAGTAATGGGGGGCTCAGCTATGGCTACACCTTC; J: TRBJ1-2; V: TRBV19; size: NA; D: NA
CDR3: CSVGQANNEQFF; DNA: TGCAGCGTTGGCCAAGCTAACAATGAGCAGTTCTTC; J: TRBJ2-1; V: TRBV29-1; size: few; D: NA
CDR3: CASSLRHSLNTEAFF; DNA: TGCGCCAGCAGCTTGAGGCACAGCTTGAACACTGAAGCTTTCTTT; J: TRBJ1-1; V: TRBV5-1; size: NA; D: NA
CDR3: CASTFAGNTEAFF; DNA: TGTGCCAGCACCTTTGCCGGGAACACTGAAGCTTTCTTT; J: TRBJ1-1; V: TRBV6-6; size: NA; D: NA
CDR3: CASGRDSNQPQHF; DNA: TGTGCCAGCGGTCGGGATAGCAATCAGCCCCAGCATTTT; J: TRBJ1-5; V: TRBV7-8; size: NA; D: NA
CDR3: CASSRRASDRTDTQYF; DNA: TGTGCCAGCTCCCGTCGGGCTAGCGACCGCACAGATACGCAGTATTTT; J: TRBJ2-3; V: TRBV5-6; size: NA; D: NA
CDR3: CASSDTGELFF; DNA: TGCGCCAGCAGCGACACCGGGGAGCTGTTTTTT; J: TRBJ2-2; V: TRBV5-1; size: once; D: NA
CDR3: CSVDEAVHEAFF; DNA: TGCAGCGTTGATGAGGCAGTCCATGAAGCTTTCTTT; J: TRBJ1-1; V: TRBV29-1; size: NA; D: NA
CDR3: CAWSTTVKNIQYF; DNA: TGTGCCTGGAGTACGACAGTAAAAAACATTCAGTACTTC; J: TRBJ2-4; V: TRBV30; size: NA; D: NA
CDR3: CASNPGLAGGTGTDTQYF; DNA: TGTGCCAGCAACCCGGGACTAGCGGGGGGAACGGGCACAGATACGCAGTATTTT; J: TRBJ2-3; V: TRBV5-6; size: NA; D: TRBD2
CDR3: CAWSAGAYADTQYF; DNA: TGTGCCTGGAGTGCAGGGGCGTACGCAGATACGCAGTATTTT; J: TRBJ2-3; V: TRBV30; size: NA; D: NA
CDR3: CASSLSSGTGEHLYYEQYF; DNA: TGCGCCAGCAGCCTTTCATCCGGGACAGGGGAACACCTATACTACGAGCAGTACTTC; J: TRBJ2-7; V: TRBV4-1; size: NA; D: TRBD1
CDR3: CASRFTDTQYF; DNA: TGTGCCAGCAGGTTTACAGATACGCAGTATTTT; J: TRBJ2-3; V: TRBV6-6; size: NA; D: NA
CDR3: CASSQDPYGYTF; DNA: TGTGCCAGCAGCCAAGATCCCTATGGCTACACCTTC; J: TRBJ1-2; V: TRBV4-2; size: NA; D: NA
CDR3: CASSPGRRIAGNTEAFF; DNA: TGCGCCAGCAGCCCGGGACGTAGAATAGCGGGTAACACTGAAGCTTTCTTT; J: TRBJ1-1; V: TRBV5-1; size: NA; D: NA
CDR3: CSATTVAAKNIQYF; DNA: TGCAGCGCAACGACAGTCGCAGCCAAAAACATTCAGTACTTC; J: TRBJ2-4; V: TRBV29-1; size: NA; D: NA
CDR3: CASSLEGSSNEKLFF; DNA: TGCGCCAGCAGCTTGGAAGGGAGTTCTAATGAAAAACTGTTTTTT; J: TRBJ1-4; V: TRBV5-1; size: NA; D: NA
CDR3: CASSSEFEAFF; DNA: TGTGCCAGCAGCTCAGAGTTTGAAGCTTTCTTT; J: TRBJ1-1; V: TRBV5-6; size: few; D: NA
CDR3: CSVRKGAGNTEAFF; DNA: TGCAGCGTAAGAAAGGGCGCTGGGAACACTGAAGCTTTCTTT; J: TRBJ1-1; V: TRBV29-1; size: few; D: NA
CDR3: CASSRFRDTTYGYTF; DNA: TGTGCCAGCAGCCGTTTCAGGGATACCACCTATGGCTACACCTTC; J: TRBJ1-2; V: TRBV14; size: NA; D: NA
CDR3: CSVEDRSQGETQYF; DNA: TGCAGCGTTGAAGATCGGTCCCAGGGGGAGACCCAGTACTTC; J: TRBJ2-5; V: TRBV29-1; size: NA; D: NA
CDR3: CASSLRIEQYF; DNA: TGTGCCAGCAGCTTAAGGATCGAGCAGTACTTC; J: TRBJ2-7; V: TRBV7-2; size: NA; D: NA
CDR3: CAWKGMNTEAFF; DNA: TGTGCCTGGAAGGGCATGAACACTGAAGCTTTCTTT; J: TRBJ1-1; V: TRBV30; size: NA; D: NA
CDR3: CASSPRTGNSPLHF; DNA: TGTGCCAGTAGTCCCAGAACGGGGAATTCACCCCTCCACTTT; J: TRBJ1-6; V: TRBV19; size: NA; D: NA
CDR3: CASSLGQGSTEAFF; DNA: TGTGCCAGCAGCCTAGGACAGGGGTCGACTGAAGCTTTCTTT; J: TRBJ1-1; V: TRBV7-3; size: NA; D: TRBD1
CDR3: CASSGQGLLQETQYF; DNA: TGTGCCAGCAGCGGACAGGGGTTGCTACAAGAGACCCAGTACTTC; J: TRBJ2-5; V: TRBV2; size: NA; D: TRBD1
CDR3: CASSHSGTATYGYTF; DNA: TGCGCCAGCAGCCACTCCGGGACAGCGACGTATGGCTACACCTTC; J: TRBJ1-2; V: TRBV4-3; size: few; D: TRBD1